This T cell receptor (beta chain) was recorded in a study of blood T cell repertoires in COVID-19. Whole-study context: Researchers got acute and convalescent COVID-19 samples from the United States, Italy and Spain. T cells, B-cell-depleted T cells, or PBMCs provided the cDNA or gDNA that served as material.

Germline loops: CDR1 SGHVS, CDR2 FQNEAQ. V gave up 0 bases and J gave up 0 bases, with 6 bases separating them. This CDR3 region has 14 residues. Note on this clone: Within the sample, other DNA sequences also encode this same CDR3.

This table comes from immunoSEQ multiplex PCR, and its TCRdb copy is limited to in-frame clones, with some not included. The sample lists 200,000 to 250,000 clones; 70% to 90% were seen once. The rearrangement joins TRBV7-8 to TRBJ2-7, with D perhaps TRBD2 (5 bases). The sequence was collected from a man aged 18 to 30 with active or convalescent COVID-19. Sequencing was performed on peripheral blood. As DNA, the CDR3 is TGTGCCAGCAGCTTAGCAGGGAGCTCCTACGAGCAGTACTTC. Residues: CASSLAGSSYEQYF.